The following is a T cell receptor (beta chain) sequence with its context. Its antigen is undetermined. From RNA, the CDR3 regions of TCR beta chains were amplified and sequenced. First-round RT-PCR with HTBI primers preceded a second-round multiplex PCR. MiXCR was run by TCRdb on the multiplex PCR reads, yielding one entry per CDR3 protein. The sample contains some 390,000 distinct CDR3 sequences, 15% to 20% of which appear only once. Germline V gene sequence: CDR1 MNHNS, CDR2 SASEGT. This CDR3 is built from 15 residues. After removal of 6 bases from V and 9 bases from J, the junction contained 10 bases not matched to a gene. The data stem from a study of Graves' ophthalmopathy and Graves' hyperthyroidism. Overall study findings and caveats: The majority of expanded thyroid clonotypes above 0.001 frequency also occurred in blood.

This sequence joins TRBV6-1 and TRBJ1-6, with 8 bases identical to TRBD1. The material sequenced was peripheral blood. This TCR derives from a woman aged 18-29 years with Graves' ophthalmopathy. The CDR3 DNA reads TGTGCCAGCAGACTACAGGGGGTACTCATTTCACCCCTCCACTTT. Its translation is CASRLQGVLISPLHF.